This TCR beta chain was sequenced for a study of T cell responses to AZD1222 COVID-19 vaccine. General study results and limits: Repertoire collection took place solely once the T cell response had peaked.

The protocol was immunoSEQ multiplex PCR, while the TCRdb copy is restricted to in-frame clones and leaves out a portion. The table records 100,000 to 120,000 clones, approximately 94% of them present only once. About this clone itself: Its antigen is unknown.

J was trimmed by 3 bases and V by 8 bases; bases with no gene match: 7. The CDR3 contains 14 residues. The germline V gene has CDR1 MDHEN and CDR2 SYDVKM. The genes are TRBV28 and TRBJ1-3, with 7 nucleotides matching TRBD1. The input for sequencing was peripheral blood, taken 28 days after the second AZD1222 dose. The clonotype was recovered from an adult who received the AZD1222 COVID-19 vaccine. The CDR3 protein is CASGGTDRGNTIYF. As DNA, the CDR3 is TGTGCCAGCGGTGGGACAGATCGTGGAAACACCATATATTTT.